This T cell receptor beta chain was observed in a study of PD-L1 blockade in urothelial cancer (dated by TCRdb to about 2017). With regard to the full study: Every patient began therapy in about 2014 and was given atezolizumab 1,200 mg intravenously every 3 weeks. About 85% of the roughly 29 patients were males with bladder-origin urothelial cancer, and 18 of 29 reported a prior smoking history. An ECOG performance status of 0 or 1 was recorded for the patients, and 0 to 3 prior chemotherapy regimens had been received by the patients. Blood samples were analyzed at two time points: 3 weeks after treatment start (second dose) and 6 weeks after treatment start. Blood samples gave a median of about 150,000 T cells and 83,000 or so unique TCRs, with a median clonality of around 0.074. An exploratory multi-omic analysis was conducted of the somatic, immune and clinical correlates of response to PD-L1 blockade with atezolizumab in urothelial cancer. TCR sequencing covered pretreatment tumor samples and matched, serially collected peripheral blood taken before and after atezolizumab treatment. Progression-free survival longer than 6 months counted as durable clinical benefit, and TCR features were additionally tested against both progression-free and overall survival. In the same patients who had TCR sequencing, pretreatment tumors also underwent whole exome sequencing and RNA sequencing. Durable clinical benefit was achieved by nine patients and was not achieved by 20 patients. Pretreatment blood TCR-seq was available for nearly 30 patients, at least one posttreatment blood collection was obtained for 24 patients, and tumor TCR-seq was available for 24 patients.

Synthetic TCR analog templates were spiked into each PCR to estimate absolute template abundance from read counts. The immunoSEQ assay used bias-controlled V and J gene primers to amplify TCRbeta CDR3 regions from genomic DNA. Sequencing of rearranged TCRbeta segments was performed at approximately 20X coverage. Under the source paper's analysis protocol: Clustering was used to correct sequencing errors, and CDR3s were annotated against IMGT so that V, D and J genes could be assigned. Only productive TCRbeta rearrangements were used in downstream analyses, excluding out-of-frame or stop-codon sequences. Clonality was computed as one minus Shannon entropy normalized by the log of the number of unique productive sequences. Clones differing between time points or between blood and tumor were identified by Fisher's exact test with Benjamini-Hochberg correction at adjusted p below 0.01. The clones in this table, taken by TCRdb from immuneACCESS, are in-frame only. Not every clone is retained; where verified, under half of the shortfall comes from an unresolved V gene, and the cause of the rest is unknown. Clone size and V and J calls were adopted from that table, with D and trimming inferred from the DNA. The sample contains some 40,000 clones, approximately 80% of them found a single time. The ten largest clones add up to approximately 14% of the sample.

From the germline V gene, CDR1 is MNHEY and CDR2 is SVGAGI. The CDR3 spans 14 residues, from the cysteine through the phenylalanine. The retained sequence is limited to the CDR3, 42 bases, with the frame set at the first base. Deletion took 6 bases off V and 3 bases off J, with a span of 11 bases between the germline ends. What this sample's time point label stands for: pretreatment peripheral blood. The cohort comprised fewer than 35 patients with locally advanced or metastatic urothelial carcinoma treated at Memorial Sloan Kettering on a trial protocol. Peripheral blood mononuclear cells were collected pretreatment and during treatment, at between 1 and 8 total time points per patient. The Qiagen DNeasy Blood extraction kit was used to purify genomic DNA from total PBMCs and from tumor samples. PBMCs were collected pretreatment and during treatment and were isolated and stored as previously described.

Points the paper makes about the study in general: A pretreatment peripheral blood TCR clonality below the median was linked to improved progression-free and overall survival. Because the sample size was small (n of about 29) and many exploratory analyses were performed, the results are intended to be hypothesis-generating. At 3 weeks after the start of treatment, tumor-associated TCR clones in peripheral blood had expanded more in patients with durable benefit (n of about 20, p = 0.022).

With respect to this clone: The antigen it recognizes is unknown. Qualities for individual bases were not recorded, and no much larger clone is one base off.

Material: PBMCs, obtained around atezolizumab (anti-PD-L1) treatment. Recombination joined TRBV6-5 with TRBJ2-2, and perhaps TRBD2 as D gene, on 5 matching bases. This clonotype originated in a man at least 80 years old with urothelial cancer. The CDR3 region reads CASSKVGDTGELFF. The nucleotide sequence is given as TGTGCCAGCAGCAAGGTCGGGGACACCGGGGAGCTGTTTTTT.